This T cell receptor (beta chain) was found in a study of regulatory T cells in long-lasting Graves disease. Findings and caveats of the study: Only peripheral blood was studied, not thyroid tissue.

Time point in this sample: newly diagnosed GD, antithyroid drugs for less than 3 months. The authors made the TCR library using RNA they extracted from PBMCs. The CDR3 is made up of 16 amino acids. The germline V gene encodes CDR1 SGHAT and CDR2 FQNNGV. Trimming at V came to 5 bases and at J to 6 bases, leaving 5 bases not matched to a gene. Turning to this clonotype: Its antigen is unknown.

In building TCR beta libraries, iRepertoire HTBI primers were used together with Arm-PCR of CDR3 regions. TCRdb fed the multiplex PCR reads into MiXCR, producing one record per CDR3 protein. The sample lists 450,000 to 650,000 distinct CDR3 sequences, around 16% occurring once. These records were also assigned to another study, of T cells in Graves' hyperthyroidism and ophthalmopathy.

The rearrangement links TRBV11-2 to TRBJ2-2; 14 bases align to TRBD2. The sample consisted of peripheral blood mononuclear cells (PBMCs), taken at new diagnosis, from a patient treated with antithyroid drugs. This receptor was taken from a woman aged 35 to 59 with Graves disease. The CDR3 DNA is TGTGCCAGCAGCACCGGACTAGCGGGGGGATCCGGGGAGCTGTTTTTT. It codes for CASSTGLAGGSGELFF.